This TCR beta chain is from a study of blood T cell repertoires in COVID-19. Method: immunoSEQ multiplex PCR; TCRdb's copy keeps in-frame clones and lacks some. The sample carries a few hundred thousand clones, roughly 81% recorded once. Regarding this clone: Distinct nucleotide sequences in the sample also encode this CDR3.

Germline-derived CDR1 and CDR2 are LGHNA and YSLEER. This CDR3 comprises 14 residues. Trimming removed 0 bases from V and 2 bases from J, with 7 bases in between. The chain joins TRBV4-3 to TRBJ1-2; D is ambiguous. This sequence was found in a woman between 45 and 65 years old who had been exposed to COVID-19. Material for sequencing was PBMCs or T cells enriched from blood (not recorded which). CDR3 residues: CASSQENSNYGYTF. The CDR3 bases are TGCGCCAGCAGCCAAGAGAACAGCAACTATGGCTACACCTTC.